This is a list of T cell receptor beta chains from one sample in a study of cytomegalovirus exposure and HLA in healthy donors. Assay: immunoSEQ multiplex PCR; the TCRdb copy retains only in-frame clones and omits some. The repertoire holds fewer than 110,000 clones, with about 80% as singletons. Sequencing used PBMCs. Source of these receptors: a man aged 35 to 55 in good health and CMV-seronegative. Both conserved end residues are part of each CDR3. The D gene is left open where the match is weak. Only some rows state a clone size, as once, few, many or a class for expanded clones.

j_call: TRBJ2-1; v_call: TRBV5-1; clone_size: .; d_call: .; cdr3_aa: CASSLVVSPSYNEQFF; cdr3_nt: TGCGCCAGCAGCTTGGTTGTAAGCCCCTCCTACAATGAGCAGTTCTTC
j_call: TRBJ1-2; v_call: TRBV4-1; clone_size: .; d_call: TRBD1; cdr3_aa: CASSQPPGTGVNYGYTF; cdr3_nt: TGCGCCAGCAGCCAACCTCCAGGGACAGGAGTTAACTATGGCTACACCTTC
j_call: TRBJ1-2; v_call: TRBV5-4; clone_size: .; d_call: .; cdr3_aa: CASSTPGRGEYGYTF; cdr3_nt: TGTGCCAGCAGCACCCCAGGGCGGGGGGAATATGGCTACACCTTC
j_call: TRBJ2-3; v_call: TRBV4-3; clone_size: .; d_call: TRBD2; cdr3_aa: CASSQETPERGGRHTQYF; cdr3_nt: TGCGCCAGCAGCCAAGAGACCCCGGAGCGGGGGGGTCGGCATACGCAGTATTTT
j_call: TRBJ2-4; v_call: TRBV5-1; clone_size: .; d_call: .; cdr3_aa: CASSLTDLAKNIQYF; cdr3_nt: TGCGCCAGCAGCCTCACAGACCTAGCCAAAAACATTCAGTACTTC
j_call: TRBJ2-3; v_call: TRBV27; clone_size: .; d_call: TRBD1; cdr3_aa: CASRPGTALGTDTQYF; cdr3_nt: TGTGCCAGCAGGCCCGGGACAGCCCTTGGCACAGATACGCAGTATTTT
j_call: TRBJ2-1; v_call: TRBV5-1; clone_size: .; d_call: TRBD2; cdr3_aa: CASSLWTSGGQSYNEQFF; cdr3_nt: TGCGCCAGCAGCTTATGGACTAGCGGGGGCCAATCCTACAATGAGCAGTTCTTC
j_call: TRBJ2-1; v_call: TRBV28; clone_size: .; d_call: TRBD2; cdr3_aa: CATQTIGSGHNEQFF; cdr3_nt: TGTGCCACCCAGACGATTGGTAGCGGGCACAATGAGCAGTTCTTC
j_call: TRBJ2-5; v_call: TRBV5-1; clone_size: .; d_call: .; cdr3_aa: CASSPSGAPVETQYF; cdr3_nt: TGCGCCAGCAGCCCCTCAGGCGCCCCCGTGGAGACCCAGTACTTC
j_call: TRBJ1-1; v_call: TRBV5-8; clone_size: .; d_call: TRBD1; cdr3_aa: CASSGGQGVPSNTEAFF; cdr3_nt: TGTGCCAGCAGCGGGGGACAGGGCGTTCCATCGAACACTGAAGCTTTCTTT
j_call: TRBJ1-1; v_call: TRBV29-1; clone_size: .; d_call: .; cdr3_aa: CSVVPGNTEAFF; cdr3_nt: TGCAGCGTTGTTCCCGGGAACACTGAAGCTTTCTTT
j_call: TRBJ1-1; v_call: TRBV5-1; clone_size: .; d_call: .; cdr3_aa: CASSFTGRNTEAFF; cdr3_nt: TGCGCCAGCAGCTTCACAGGGAGGAACACTGAAGCTTTCTTT
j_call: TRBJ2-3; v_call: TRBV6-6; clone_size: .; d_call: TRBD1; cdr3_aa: CASSRGQGGDTDTQYF; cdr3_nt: TGTGCCAGCAGCCGGGGACAGGGGGGAGACACAGATACGCAGTATTTT
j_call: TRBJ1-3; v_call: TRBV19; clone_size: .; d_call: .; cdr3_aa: CASRVLTPSGGNTIYF; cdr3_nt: TGTGCCAGCCGGGTACTCACTCCATCGGGAGGAAACACCATATATTTT
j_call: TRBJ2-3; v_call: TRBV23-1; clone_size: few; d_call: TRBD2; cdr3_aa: CASSHPGLAGDRVDTQYF; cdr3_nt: TGCGCCAGCAGTCACCCGGGACTAGCGGGGGATCGAGTAGATACGCAGTATTTT
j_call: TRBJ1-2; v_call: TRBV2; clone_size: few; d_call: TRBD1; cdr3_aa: CASSRGQGYGYTF; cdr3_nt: TGTGCCAGCAGTCGGGGACAGGGCTATGGCTACACCTTC
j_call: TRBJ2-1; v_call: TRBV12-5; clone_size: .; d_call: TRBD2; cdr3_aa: CASGFAGGPGEQFF; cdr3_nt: TGTGCTAGTGGTTTTGCGGGGGGGCCGGGAGAGCAGTTCTTC
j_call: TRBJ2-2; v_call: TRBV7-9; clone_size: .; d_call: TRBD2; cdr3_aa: CASSGLAGLGELFF; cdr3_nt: TGTGCCAGCAGTGGGCTAGCGGGCCTCGGGGAGCTGTTTTTT
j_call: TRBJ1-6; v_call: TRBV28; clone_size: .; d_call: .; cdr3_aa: CASSADTNSPLHF; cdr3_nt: TGTGCCAGCAGCGCCGACACTAATTCACCCCTCCACTTT
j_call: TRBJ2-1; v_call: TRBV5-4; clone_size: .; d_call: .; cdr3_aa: CASSSTGYNEQFF; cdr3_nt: TGTGCCAGCAGTTCGACAGGTTACAATGAGCAGTTCTTC
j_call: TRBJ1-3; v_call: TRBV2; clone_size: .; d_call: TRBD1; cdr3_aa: CASRANYRGPGNTIYF; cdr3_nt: TGTGCCAGCAGGGCGAACTACAGGGGTCCTGGAAACACCATATATTTT
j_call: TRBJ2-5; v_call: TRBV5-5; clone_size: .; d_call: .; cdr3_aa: CASSLGRRQETQYF; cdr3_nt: TGTGCCAGCAGCTTGGGCAGGAGGCAAGAGACCCAGTACTTC
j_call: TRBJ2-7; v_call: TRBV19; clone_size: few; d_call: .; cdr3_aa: CASSPITQGSSYEQYF; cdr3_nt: TGTGCCAGTAGTCCAATCACTCAGGGGTCCTCCTACGAGCAGTACTTC
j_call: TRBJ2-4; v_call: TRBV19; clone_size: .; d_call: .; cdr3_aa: CASSTTPGAKNIQYF; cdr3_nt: TGTGCCAGCTCCACCACTCCGGGAGCCAAAAACATTCAGTACTTC
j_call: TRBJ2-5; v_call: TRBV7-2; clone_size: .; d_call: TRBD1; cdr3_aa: CASSPTGTQETQYF; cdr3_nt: TGTGCCAGCAGCCCGACAGGGACCCAAGAGACCCAGTACTTC
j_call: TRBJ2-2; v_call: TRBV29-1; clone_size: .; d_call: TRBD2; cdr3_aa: CSVERLAGTNTGELFF; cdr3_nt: TGCAGCGTTGAAAGGCTAGCGGGGACGAACACCGGGGAGCTGTTTTTT
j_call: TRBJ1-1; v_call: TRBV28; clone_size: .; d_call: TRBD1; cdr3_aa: CASSPGQGYRNTEAFF; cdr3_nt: TGTGCCAGCAGCCCGGGACAGGGATATCGGAACACTGAAGCTTTCTTT
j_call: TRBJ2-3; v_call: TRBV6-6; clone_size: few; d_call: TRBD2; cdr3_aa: CASSLGTSGTDTQYF; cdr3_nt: TGTGCCAGCAGCCTCGGGACTAGCGGCACAGATACGCAGTATTTT
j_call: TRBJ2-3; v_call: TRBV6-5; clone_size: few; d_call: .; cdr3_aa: CASSPRGARTDTQYF; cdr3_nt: TGTGCCAGCAGCCCTCGCGGGGCCAGGACAGATACGCAGTATTTT
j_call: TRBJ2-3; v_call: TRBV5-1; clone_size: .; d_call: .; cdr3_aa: CASSGGLQSTDTQYF; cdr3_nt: TGCGCCAGCAGTGGCGGACTACAAAGCACAGATACGCAGTATTTT
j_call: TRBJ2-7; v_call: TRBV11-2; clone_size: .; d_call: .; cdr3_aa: CASMWGHAGSYEQYF; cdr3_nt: TGTGCCAGCATGTGGGGTCACGCAGGGTCCTACGAGCAGTACTTC
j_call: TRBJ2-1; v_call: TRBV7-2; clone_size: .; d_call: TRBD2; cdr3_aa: CASSLVGGGSYNEQFF; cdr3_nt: TGTGCCAGCAGCTTAGTGGGCGGGGGGTCGTACAATGAGCAGTTCTTC
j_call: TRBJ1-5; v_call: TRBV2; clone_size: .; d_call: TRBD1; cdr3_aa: CASSEVGGGGQPQHF; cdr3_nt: TGTGCCAGCAGTGAAGTTGGAGGGGGCGGTCAGCCCCAGCATTTT
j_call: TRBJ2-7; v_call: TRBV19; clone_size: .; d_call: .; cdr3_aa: CASSISLGALPLYEQYF; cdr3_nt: TGTGCCAGTAGTATATCTTTGGGGGCCCTGCCCCTCTACGAGCAGTACTTC
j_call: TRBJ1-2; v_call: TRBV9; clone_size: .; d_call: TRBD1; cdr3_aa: CASSVEGQGPGYTF; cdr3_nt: TGTGCCAGCAGCGTAGAAGGACAGGGGCCTGGCTACACCTTC
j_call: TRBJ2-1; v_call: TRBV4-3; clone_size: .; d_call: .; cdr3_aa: CASSQDLRRSNEQFF; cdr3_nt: TGCGCCAGCAGCCAAGATCTGCGGCGATCCAATGAGCAGTTCTTC
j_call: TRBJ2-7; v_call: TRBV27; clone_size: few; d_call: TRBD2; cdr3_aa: CASKGSGPAGDFREQYF; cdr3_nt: TGTGCCAGCAAGGGGAGCGGCCCAGCGGGGGATTTTCGCGAGCAGTACTTC
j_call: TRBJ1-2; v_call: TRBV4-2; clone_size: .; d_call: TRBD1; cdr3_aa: CASSQERQGAIYGYTF; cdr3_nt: TGTGCCAGCAGCCAAGAACGGCAGGGGGCTATCTATGGCTACACCTTC
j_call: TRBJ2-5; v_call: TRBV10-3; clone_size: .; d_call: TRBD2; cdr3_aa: CAISPRGGETQYF; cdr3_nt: TGTGCCATCTCACCGCGGGGGGGAGAGACCCAGTACTTC
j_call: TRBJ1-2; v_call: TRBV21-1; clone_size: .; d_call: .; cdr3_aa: CASSKYWTGGEGYTF; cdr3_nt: TGTGCCAGCAGCAAATACTGGACAGGGGGGGAGGGCTACACCTTC
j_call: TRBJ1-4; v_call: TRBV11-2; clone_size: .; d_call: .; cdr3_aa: CASSLPPSGWATNEKLFF; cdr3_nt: TGTGCCAGCAGCTTGCCCCCCAGCGGGTGGGCAACTAATGAAAAACTGTTTTTT
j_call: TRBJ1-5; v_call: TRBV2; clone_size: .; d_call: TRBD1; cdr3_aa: CASSVDTGGNQPQHF; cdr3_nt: TGTGCCAGCAGTGTTGACACAGGGGGAAATCAGCCCCAGCATTTT
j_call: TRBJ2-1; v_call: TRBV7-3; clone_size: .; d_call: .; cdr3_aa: CASSLGQLQFF; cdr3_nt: TGTGCCAGCAGCTTAGGGCAGTTGCAGTTCTTC
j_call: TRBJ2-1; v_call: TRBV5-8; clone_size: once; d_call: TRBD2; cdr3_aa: CASGEGYNEQFF; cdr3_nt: TGTGCCAGCGGGGAGGGCTACAATGAGCAGTTCTTC
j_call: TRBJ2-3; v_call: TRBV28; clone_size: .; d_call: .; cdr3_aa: CASSLNRGAGADTQYF; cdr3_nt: TGTGCCAGCAGCCTAAATCGGGGGGCCGGGGCAGATACGCAGTATTTT
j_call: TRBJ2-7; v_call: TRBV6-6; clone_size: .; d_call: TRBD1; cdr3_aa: CASSYTKTGGYEQYF; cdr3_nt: TGTGCCAGCAGTTACACCAAGACAGGGGGCTACGAGCAGTACTTC
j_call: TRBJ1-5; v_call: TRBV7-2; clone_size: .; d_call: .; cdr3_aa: CASSFRAISNQPQHF; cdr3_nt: TGTGCCAGCAGCTTCAGGGCCATCAGCAATCAGCCCCAGCATTTT
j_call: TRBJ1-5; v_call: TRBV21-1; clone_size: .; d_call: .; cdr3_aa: CAGFFNPHQPQHF; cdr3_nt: TGTGCCGGCTTTTTTAACCCTCATCAGCCCCAGCATTTT
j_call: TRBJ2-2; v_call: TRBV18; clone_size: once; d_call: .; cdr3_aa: CASSPRTGELFF; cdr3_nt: TGTGCCAGCTCACCGCGCACCGGGGAGCTGTTTTTT
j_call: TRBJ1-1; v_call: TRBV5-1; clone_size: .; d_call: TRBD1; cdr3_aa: CASSLFGTANTEAFF; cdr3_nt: TGCGCCAGCAGCTTGTTCGGGACAGCGAACACTGAAGCTTTCTTT
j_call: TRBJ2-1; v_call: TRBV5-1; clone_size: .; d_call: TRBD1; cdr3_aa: CASSLTPGTGGALREQFF; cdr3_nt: TGCGCCAGCAGCTTAACACCCGGGACAGGGGGCGCCCTAAGGGAGCAGTTCTTC